This is a list of T cell receptor beta chains from one sample in a study of blood T cell repertoires in COVID-19. Some clones are missing from TCRdb's copy, which holds only in-frame ones; the method was immunoSEQ multiplex PCR. The profile shows 90,000 to 110,000 clones, 75% to 85% of them singletons. The sequencing input was peripheral blood. The receptors were gathered from a woman aged 70-85 years with acute or convalescent COVID-19. Both conserved end residues are trimmed from each CDR3. Fields, in order: V gene, CDR3 protein.

>TRBV29-1
SVAGGGLNEQF
>TRBV9
ASKKTGDGSSYNEQF
>TRBV28
ASSLSGFSGNTIY
>TRBV12-3/TRBV12-4
ASRDRDHYEQY
>TRBV18
ASSHIDRSSYEQY
>TRBV7-9
ASSPGHLSYEQY
>TRBV5-4
ASSLGQGNTIY
>TRBV6-2/TRBV6-3
ASSPTRGLGQTDTQY
>TRBV2
ARSRTGGNTEAF
>TRBV5-1
ASSFSAGKETQY
>TRBV7-3
ASSPWTSGYNEQF
>TRBV28
ASTRQGARTGELF
>TRBV3-1/TRBV3-2
ASSLGLLSSTDTQY
>TRBV9
ASSVGASRNYEQY
>TRBV30
AWSATTRLGGGYT
>TRBV10-2
ASSESPGVTDTQY
>TRBV10-3
ATKGAIYGYT
>TRBV30
AWSMGQGYEQY
>TRBV11-3
ASSSYRDNHNEQF
>TRBV7-9
ASSPDTEAF
>TRBV6-1
ASSDPGPGYGYT
>TRBV6-2/TRBV6-3
ASSYIRGAKNIQY
>TRBV27
ASRPRIQGTNEKLF
>TRBV23-1
ASSQWDRNYEQY
>TRBV6-1
ASSEMYGSIETQY
>TRBV19
ASSIAGVDTEAF
>TRBV27
ASSLGLVGQGAYNYGYT
>TRBV7-9
ASSSGPIGLNEQY
>TRBV7-9
ASSLDRYGDTQY
>TRBV7-8
ASSLVAERNTEAF
>TRBV5-6
ASSSEDRSVRGYGYT
>TRBV5-4
ASSLEAGTDTQY
>TRBV7-8
ASSFFSSGGRGEQF
>TRBV9
ASSVGTGRIGGYT
>TRBV5-4
ASSQGGQGDEKLF
>TRBV28
ASLNRGGLIDEQY
>TRBV7-3
ASSPPGGDTQY
>TRBV6-5
ASSTLRMGTGRRT
>TRBV14
ASSLQQNTEAF
>TRBV7-9
ASSYLGGVETQY
>TRBV5-6
ASSSRPIAEFNNEQF
>TRBV6-1
ASSEQGASGSDEQF